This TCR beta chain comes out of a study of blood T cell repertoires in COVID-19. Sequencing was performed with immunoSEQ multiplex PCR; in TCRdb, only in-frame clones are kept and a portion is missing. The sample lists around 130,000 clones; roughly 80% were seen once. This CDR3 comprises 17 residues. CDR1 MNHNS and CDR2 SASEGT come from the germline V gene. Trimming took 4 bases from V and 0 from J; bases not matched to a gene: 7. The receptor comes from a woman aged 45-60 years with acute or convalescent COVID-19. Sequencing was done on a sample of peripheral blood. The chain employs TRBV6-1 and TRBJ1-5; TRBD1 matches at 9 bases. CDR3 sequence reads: CASSGKLDRGSNQPQHF. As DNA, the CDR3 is TGTGCCAGCAGTGGGAAACTGGACAGGGGTAGCAATCAGCCCCAGCATTTT.